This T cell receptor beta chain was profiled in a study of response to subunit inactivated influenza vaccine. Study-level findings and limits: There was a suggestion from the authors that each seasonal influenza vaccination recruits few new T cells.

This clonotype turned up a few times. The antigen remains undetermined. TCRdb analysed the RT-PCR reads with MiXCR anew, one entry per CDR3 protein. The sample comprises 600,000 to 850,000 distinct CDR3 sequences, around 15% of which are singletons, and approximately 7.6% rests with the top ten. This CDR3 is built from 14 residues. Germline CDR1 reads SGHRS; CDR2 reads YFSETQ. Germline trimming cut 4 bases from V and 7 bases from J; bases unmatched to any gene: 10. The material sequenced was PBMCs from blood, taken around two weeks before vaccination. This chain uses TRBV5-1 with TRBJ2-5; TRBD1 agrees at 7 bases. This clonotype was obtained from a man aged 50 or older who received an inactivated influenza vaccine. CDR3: CASSPGQMDGTQYF. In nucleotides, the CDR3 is TGCGCCAGCAGCCCGGGACAGATGGACGGGACCCAGTACTTC.